What follows are 4 T cell receptor beta chains derived from one specimen sequenced in a study of OX40 agonist ivuxolimab in advanced cancers. The assay was immunoSEQ multiplex PCR, and TCRdb's table has in-frame clones only and misses some. The table has 45,000 or so clones, roughly 88% seen once. The sample was CD4+ or CD8+ T cells sorted from blood, taken in a trial of the OX40 agonist ivuxolimab. These receptors were obtained from an adult with an advanced solid tumor such as melanoma, head and neck, liver or kidney cancer.

The V and J genes are TRBV25-1 and TRBJ1-4, with 7 nucleotides matching TRBD1. The CDR3 runs 14 residues. V dropped 4 bases and J dropped 3; count of bases not matched to a gene: 2. From germline, CDR1 is MGHDK and CDR2 SYGVNS. The CDR3 loop is CASSVGTANEKLFF. The CDR3 DNA sequence: TGTGCCAGCAGTGTCGGGACAGCTAATGAAAAACTGTTTTTT. Variable domain in full (rest from reference TRBV25-1 and TRBJ1-4): EADIYQTPRYLVIGTGKKITLECSQTMGHDKMYWYQQDPGMELHLIHYSYGVNSTEKGDLSSESTVSRIRTEHFPLTLESARPSHTSQYLCASSVGTANEKLFFGSGTQLSVL.

Comments on this clone: An end of the junction differs from the germline gene, which may be a read error. The CDR3 spells CASSLPTPGPEDF. As DNA, the CDR3 is TGTGCCAGCAGCTTGCCTACTCCGGGACCAGAAGACTTT. The chain combines TRBV5-4 with TRBJ1-3; D is perhaps TRBD1 (5 bases). The CDR3 contains 13 residues. Germline V CDR1 and CDR2: SGHNT, YYREEE (reference sequence). The full variable domain, its missing parts supplied by reference TRBV5-4 and TRBJ1-3, is ETGVTQSPTHLIKTRGQQVTLRCSSQSGHNTVSWYQQALGQGPQFIFQYYREEENGRGNFPPRFSGLQFPNYSSELNVNALELDDSALYLCASSLPTPGPEDFGEGSWLTVV.

The chain couples TRBV10-3 to TRBJ2-3; 9 bases line up with TRBD2. CDR1 and CDR2 (germline): ENHRY, SYGVKD. CDR3 length equals 17 residues. The V and J ends lost 2 bases and 1 base, in that order; junction bases with no gene match: 7. The CDR3 region is CAISEASSGARTDTQYF. The CDR3 DNA reads TGTGCCATCAGTGAGGCGTCTAGCGGGGCCCGCACAGATACGCAGTATTTT.

Written as DNA, the CDR3 is TGTGCCAGCATTACAGGGGGCACTGAAGCTTTCTTT. Its protein product is CASITGGTEAFF. The rearrangement joins TRBV28 to TRBJ1-1, with 8 bases lining up with TRBD1. Germline trimming cut 7 bases from V and 4 bases from J; bases unmatched to any gene: 2. Germline V gene lookup returns CDR1 MDHEN and CDR2 SYDVKM. The CDR3 covers 12 residues.